These 9 T cell receptor beta chains were sequenced from one sample in a study of T-cell reconstitution after alpha-beta-depleted transplantation in children. During its preparation, the TCRbeta library received unique molecular identifiers. In TCRdb, the PCR reads were re-called with MiXCR into one record per CDR3 protein. This table holds about 830,000 distinct CDR3 sequences, roughly 16% found once. The starting material was PBMCs, mostly from graft donor cells, obtained 360 days after TCRalphabeta/CD19-depleted stem cell transplant. Receptor source: a male patient younger than 18 who had a stem cell transplant for acute lymphoblastic leukemia, so the T cells may come from the graft donor.

This clonotype has only a few counts. J is TRBJ1-2 and V is TRBV18, with D possibly being TRBD1 (5 bases). V was trimmed by 3 bases and J by 9 bases, leaving 32 bases between them. The CDR3 totals 19 residues. CDR1 is KGHSH, CDR2 LQKENI, per germline. CDR3 amino acids: CASSPAAFGREEENSRYTF. The CDR3 DNA sequence: TGTGCCAGCTCACCTGCGGCATTCGGCAGGGAAGAGGAAAATAGTCGCTACACCTTC.

This clonotype was seen a few times. The V gene is TRBV28, the J gene TRBJ2-7; 7 nucleotides match TRBD1. The J segment lost 3 bases and the V segment lost 4 bases, leaving 6 bases of the junction unmatched. The length of the CDR3 is 14 residues. Germline V lookup: CDR1 MDHEN, CDR2 SYDVKM. CDR3 sequence: CASSSPYRGYEQYF. CDR3 DNA sequence: TGTGCCAGCAGTTCCCCTTACAGGGGCTACGAGCAGTACTTC.

This clonotype was observed once. The chain combines TRBV6-4 with TRBJ2-7; 8 bases agree with TRBD1. Germline values: CDR1 MRHNA, CDR2 SNTAGT. Trimming removed 8 bases from V and 0 bases from J; junction bases left unmatched: 21. CDR3 length: 19 residues. CDR3 DNA sequence: TGTGCCAGCTGTTCCCTCAACAGCCTGGGACAGGTGCCCTCCTACGAGCAGTACTTC. Translating it yields CASCSLNSLGQVPSYEQYF.

The chain has TRBV4-1 and TRBJ2-5; tentative D call: TRBD2 (6 bases). The ends were cut back, 6 bases at V and 3 bases at J, with 11 bases in the middle. CDR3 size: 13 residues. Germline CDR1 and CDR2: MGHRA and YSYEKL. The CDR3 loop reads CASRHSGEETQYF. CDR3 sequence (DNA): TGCGCCAGCAGACATTCGGGGGAAGAGACCCAGTACTTC.

The V call is TRBV2, the J call TRBJ2-2; D gene uncertain. Trimming removed 3 bases from V and 1 base from J, with 6 bases in between. The CDR3 runs 14 residues. CDR1 and CDR2 from the germline V gene are SNHLY and FYNNEI. CDR3 in DNA: TGTGCCAGCAGTGATGGGGTGAACACCGGGGAGCTGTTTTTT. Protein sequence: CASSDGVNTGELFF.

This clonotype was observed a handful of times. In nucleotides, the CDR3 is TGCAGCGCCGGACAGGGGGATCAGCCCCAGCATTTT. This sequence encodes CSAGQGDQPQHF. The rearrangement uses TRBV29-1 and TRBJ1-5, with TRBD1 identical over 10 bases. This CDR3 spans 12 amino acids. Germline V CDR1 and CDR2: SQVTM, ANQGSEA. The J segment lost 5 bases and the V segment lost 7 bases, leaving 2 bases of the junction unmatched.

This chain joins TRBV30 and TRBJ2-2; 13 nucleotides line up with TRBD2. This CDR3 is built from 14 residues. After removal of 8 bases from V and 6 bases from J, the junction contained 6 bases not matched to a gene. Germline CDR1 is GTSNPN and CDR2 is SVGIG (reference sequence). CDR3 sequence: CAKRTSGSSGELFF. The CDR3 DNA is TGTGCCAAACGGACTAGCGGGAGTTCCGGGGAGCTGTTTTTT.

About this clonotype itself: At one boundary the junction diverges from the germline segment, which might be a read error. The J gene is TRBJ1-6, the V gene TRBV12-3 or TRBV12-4; a weak D match, TRBD1 (6 bases). This CDR3 region has 15 residues. The CDR3 DNA follows: TGTGCCAGCAGTTTAGAACAGGGATTATATTCGCCCCTCCACTTT. Translated, it gives CASSLEQGLYSPLHF.

This sequence joins TRBV3-1 and TRBJ1-1; 9 bases are a match to TRBD1. V lost 4 bases and J lost 0; bases outside the gene matches: 3. Germline loops: CDR1 LGHDT, CDR2 YNNKEL (reference sequence). The CDR3 sequence is 15 residues long. The CDR3 coding sequence is TGTGCCAGCAGCCCGGGGGACAGGGTGAACACTGAAGCTTTCTTT. Protein product: CASSPGDRVNTEAFF.